Sequencing of this T cell receptor (beta chain) was carried out in a study of OX40 agonist ivuxolimab in advanced cancers. Study details: Ivuxolimab was delivered to patients intravenously every 2 weeks at doses spanning 0.01 to 10 mg/kg. Checkpoint inhibitors had been given previously to 35% to 50% of patients.

Germline V gives CDR1 PRHDT, CDR2 FYEKMQ (reference sequence). This CDR3 is 14 amino acids long. V was clipped by 5 bases and J by 0 bases, with 11 bases between them. Clones were read by immunoSEQ multiplex PCR, and TCRdb kept only the in-frame ones, dropping some. The table shows approximately 24,000 clones, with 85% occurring only once. The TCR comes from an adult with an advanced solid tumor such as melanoma, head and neck, liver or kidney cancer. The chain couples TRBV13 to TRBJ2-7, with D perhaps TRBD2 (6 bases). The sample here was CD4+ or CD8+ T cells sorted from blood, taken in a trial of the OX40 agonist ivuxolimab. Written as DNA, the CDR3 is TGTGCCAGCAGCGACCGACTAGACTCCTACGAGCAGTACTTC. This encodes CASSDRLDSYEQYF.